This T cell receptor (beta chain) stems from a study of shared clonotypes between healthy human individuals. General study findings and limits: The low donor count limited represented genetic and exposure-history diversity. The four-donor shared clonotypes exceeded non-shared clonotypes in generation probability, with non-shared ones scoring lower.

CDR1 MDHEN and CDR2 SYDVKM come from the germline V gene. CDR3 length: 14 amino acids. Between the trimmed V and J ends, which lost 4 bases and 8 bases, there was a span of 14 bases. Comments on this clone: Its antigen is not identified.

The study drew all its donors from Caucasian adults living in Nashville, Tennessee. The assay was immunoSEQ multiplex PCR, and TCRdb's table has in-frame clones only and misses some. The data show some 1,100,000 clones, about 84% seen once. This TCR was recovered from a man aged 18-30 years in good health. Some clones in this sample may be carry-over from other donors' samples. V is TRBV28 and J is TRBJ1-4; D unresolved. Material: memory CD4+ T cells from PBMCs. Sample subset: CD45RA-negative fraction. The CDR3 is CASSWAAEREKLFF. The CDR3 nucleotides read TGTGCCAGCAGTTGGGCGGCGGAACGGGAAAAACTGTTTTTT.